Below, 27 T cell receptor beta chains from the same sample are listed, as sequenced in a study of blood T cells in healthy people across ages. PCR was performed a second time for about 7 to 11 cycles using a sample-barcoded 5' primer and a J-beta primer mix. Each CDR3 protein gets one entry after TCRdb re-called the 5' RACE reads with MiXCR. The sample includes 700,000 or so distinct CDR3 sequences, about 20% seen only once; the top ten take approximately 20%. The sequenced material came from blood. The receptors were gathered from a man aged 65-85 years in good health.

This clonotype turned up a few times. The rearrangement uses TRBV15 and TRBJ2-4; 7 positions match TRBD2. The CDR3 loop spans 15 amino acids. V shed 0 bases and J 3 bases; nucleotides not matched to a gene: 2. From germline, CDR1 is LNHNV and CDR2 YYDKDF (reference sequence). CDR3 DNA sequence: TGTGCCACCAGCAGAGACAGGGAGGGCAAAAACATTCAGTACTTC. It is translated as CATSRDREGKNIQYF.

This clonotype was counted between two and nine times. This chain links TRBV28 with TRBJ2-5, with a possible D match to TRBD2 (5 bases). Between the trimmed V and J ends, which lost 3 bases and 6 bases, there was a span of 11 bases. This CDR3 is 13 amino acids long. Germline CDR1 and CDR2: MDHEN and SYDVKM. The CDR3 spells CASSFPGEKTQYF. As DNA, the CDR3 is TGTGCCAGCAGTTTTCCCGGGGAAAAGACCCAGTACTTC.

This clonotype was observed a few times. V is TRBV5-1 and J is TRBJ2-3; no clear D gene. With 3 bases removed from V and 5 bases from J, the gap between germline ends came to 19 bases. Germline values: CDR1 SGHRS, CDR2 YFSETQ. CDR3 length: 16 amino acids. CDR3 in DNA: TGCGCCAGCAGCTATCGTGCCCGGGTGTCCGGAGATACGCAGTATTTT. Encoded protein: CASSYRARVSGDTQYF.

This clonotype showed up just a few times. The CDR3 DNA reads as TGTGCCAGCAGCTCGGCGGGAGTAGGGAATGAGCAGTTCTTC. Translated, it gives CASSSAGVGNEQFF. The V and J genes are TRBV5-6 and TRBJ2-1, with 7 bases fitting TRBD2. Trimming at V came to 3 bases and at J to 7 bases, leaving 7 bases not matched to a gene. Germline V lookup: CDR1 SGHDT, CDR2 YYEEEE. This CDR3 has 14 residues.

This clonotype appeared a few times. CDR3 in DNA: TGCGCCAGCAGCCAAGGACCCAGCATTGACTACGAGCAGTACTTC. It encodes CASSQGPSIDYEQYF. The genes are TRBV4-1 and TRBJ2-7; no reliable D call. The germline V gene has CDR1 MGHRA and CDR2 YSYEKL. Trimming removed 1 base at V and 3 bases at J, with 13 bases between. CDR3 length: 15 amino acids.

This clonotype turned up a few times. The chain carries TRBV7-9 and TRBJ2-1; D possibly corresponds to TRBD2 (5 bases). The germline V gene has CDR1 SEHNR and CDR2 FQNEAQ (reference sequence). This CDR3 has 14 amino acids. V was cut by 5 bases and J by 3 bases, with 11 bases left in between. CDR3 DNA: TGTGCCAGCAGCAGAACTAGTATCTACAATGAGCAGTTCTTC. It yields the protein CASSRTSIYNEQFF.

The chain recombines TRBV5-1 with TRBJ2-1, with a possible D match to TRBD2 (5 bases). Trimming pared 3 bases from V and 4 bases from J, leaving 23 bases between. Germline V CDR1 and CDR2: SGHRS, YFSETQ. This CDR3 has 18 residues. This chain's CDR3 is CASSSSRASSDLYNEQFF. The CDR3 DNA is TGCGCCAGCAGCTCATCGCGGGCATCCTCCGACCTTTACAATGAGCAGTTCTTC. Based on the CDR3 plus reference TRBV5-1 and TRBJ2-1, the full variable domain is KAGVTQTPRYLIKTRGQQVTLSCSPISGHRSVSWYQQTPGQGLQFLFEYFSETQRNKGNFPGRFSGRQFSNSRSEMNVSTLELGDSALYLCASSSSRASSDLYNEQFFGPGTRLTVL.

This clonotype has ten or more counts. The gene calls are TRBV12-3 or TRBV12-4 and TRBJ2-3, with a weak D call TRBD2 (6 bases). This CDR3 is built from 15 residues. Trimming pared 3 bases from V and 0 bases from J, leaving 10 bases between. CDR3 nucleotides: TGTGCCAGCAGTTTGCGCGGGGTGAGCACAGATACGCAGTATTTT. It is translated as CASSLRGVSTDTQYF.

The CDR3 DNA reads TGCGCCAGCAGCTTCCAAGGGACAGGGCTTCAAGAGACCCAGTACTTC. Its protein is CASSFQGTGLQETQYF. The chain carries TRBV5-1 and TRBJ2-5; 9 bases agree with TRBD1. CDR1 SGHRS and CDR2 YFSETQ come from the germline V gene. This CDR3 spans 16 amino acids. Trimming at V came to 2 bases and at J to 2 bases, leaving 7 bases not matched to a gene.

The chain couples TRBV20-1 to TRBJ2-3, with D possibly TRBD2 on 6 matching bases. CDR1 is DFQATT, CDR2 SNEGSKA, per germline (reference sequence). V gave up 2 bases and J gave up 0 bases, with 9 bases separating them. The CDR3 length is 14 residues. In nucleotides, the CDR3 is TGCAGTGCTAGAAGGGGAGGTAGCACAGATACGCAGTATTTT. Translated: CSARRGGSTDTQYF.

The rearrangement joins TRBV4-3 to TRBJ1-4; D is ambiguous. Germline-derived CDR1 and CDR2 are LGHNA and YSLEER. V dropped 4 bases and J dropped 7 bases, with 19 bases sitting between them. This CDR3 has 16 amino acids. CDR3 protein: CASSPGAGLRSEKLFF. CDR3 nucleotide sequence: TGCGCCAGCAGCCCGGGAGCAGGCCTGCGGAGTGAAAAACTGTTTTTT.

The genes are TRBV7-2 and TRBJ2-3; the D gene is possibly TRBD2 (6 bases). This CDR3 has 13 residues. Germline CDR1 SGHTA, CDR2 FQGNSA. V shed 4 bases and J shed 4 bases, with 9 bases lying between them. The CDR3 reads CASSSGLPDTQYF. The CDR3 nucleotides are TGTGCCAGCAGCTCGGGACTTCCAGATACGCAGTATTTT.

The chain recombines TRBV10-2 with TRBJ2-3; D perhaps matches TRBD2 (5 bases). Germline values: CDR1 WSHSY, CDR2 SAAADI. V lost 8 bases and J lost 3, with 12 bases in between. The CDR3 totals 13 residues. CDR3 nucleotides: TGCGCCAGCGAGGGCCCTAATACAGATACGCAGTATTTT. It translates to CASEGPNTDTQYF.

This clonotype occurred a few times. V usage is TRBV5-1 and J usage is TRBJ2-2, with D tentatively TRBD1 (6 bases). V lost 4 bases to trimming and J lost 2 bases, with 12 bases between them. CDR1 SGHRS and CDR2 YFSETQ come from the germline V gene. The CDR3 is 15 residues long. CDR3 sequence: CASSLRQDNTGELFF. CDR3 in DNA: TGCGCCAGCAGCCTAAGACAGGACAACACCGGGGAGCTGTTTTTT.

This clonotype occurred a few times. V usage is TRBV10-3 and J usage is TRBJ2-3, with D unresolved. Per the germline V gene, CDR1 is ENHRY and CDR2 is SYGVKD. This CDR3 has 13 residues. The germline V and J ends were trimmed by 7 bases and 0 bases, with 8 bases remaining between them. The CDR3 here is CAINQLSTDTQYF. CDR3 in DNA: TGTGCCATCAATCAGCTCAGCACAGATACGCAGTATTTT.

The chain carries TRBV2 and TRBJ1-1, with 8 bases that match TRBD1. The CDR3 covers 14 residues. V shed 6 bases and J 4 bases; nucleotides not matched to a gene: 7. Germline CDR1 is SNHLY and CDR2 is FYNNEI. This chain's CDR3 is CASRDRAGGTEAFF. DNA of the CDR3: TGTGCCAGCAGGGACAGGGCAGGAGGCACTGAAGCTTTCTTT.

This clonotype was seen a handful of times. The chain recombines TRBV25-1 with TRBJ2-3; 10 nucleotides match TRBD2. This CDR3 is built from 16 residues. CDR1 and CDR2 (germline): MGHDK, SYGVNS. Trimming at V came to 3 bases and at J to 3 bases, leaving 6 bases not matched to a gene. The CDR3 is CASSDLAGAPTDTQYF. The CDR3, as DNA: TGTGCCAGCAGTGACCTAGCGGGAGCCCCGACAGATACGCAGTATTTT.

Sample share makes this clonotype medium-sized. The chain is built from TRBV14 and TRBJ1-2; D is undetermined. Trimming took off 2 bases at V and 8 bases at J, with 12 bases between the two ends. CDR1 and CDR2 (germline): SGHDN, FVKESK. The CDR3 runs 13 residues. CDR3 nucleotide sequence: TGTGCCAGCAGCCAATCTCCGGGAAACGGCTACACCTTC. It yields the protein CASSQSPGNGYTF. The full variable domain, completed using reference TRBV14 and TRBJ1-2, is EAGVTQFPSHSVIEKGQTVTLRCDPISGHDNLYWYRRVMGKEIKFLLHFVKESKQDESGMPNNRFLAERTGGTYSTLKVQPAELEDSGVYFCASSQSPGNGYTFGSGTRLTVV.

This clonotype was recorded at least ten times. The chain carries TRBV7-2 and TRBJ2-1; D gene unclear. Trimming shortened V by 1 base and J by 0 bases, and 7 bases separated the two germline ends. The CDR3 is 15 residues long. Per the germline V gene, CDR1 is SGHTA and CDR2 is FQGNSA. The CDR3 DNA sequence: TGTGCCAGCAGCTTAGGAGCCAGCTCCTACAATGAGCAGTTCTTC. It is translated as CASSLGASSYNEQFF.

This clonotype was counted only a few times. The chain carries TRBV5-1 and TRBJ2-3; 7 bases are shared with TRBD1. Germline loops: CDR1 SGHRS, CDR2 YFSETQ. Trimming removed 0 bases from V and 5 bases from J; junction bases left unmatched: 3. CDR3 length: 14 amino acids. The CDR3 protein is CASSLEGGKDTQYF. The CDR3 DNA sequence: TGCGCCAGCAGCTTGGAAGGGGGCAAAGATACGCAGTATTTT.

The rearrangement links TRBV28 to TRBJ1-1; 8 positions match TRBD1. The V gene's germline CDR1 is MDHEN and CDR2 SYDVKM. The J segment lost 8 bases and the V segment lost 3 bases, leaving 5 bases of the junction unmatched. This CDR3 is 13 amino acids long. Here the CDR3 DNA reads TGTGCCAGCAGTTTGGACCGGGACAGGGAAGCTTTCTTT. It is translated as CASSLDRDREAFF.

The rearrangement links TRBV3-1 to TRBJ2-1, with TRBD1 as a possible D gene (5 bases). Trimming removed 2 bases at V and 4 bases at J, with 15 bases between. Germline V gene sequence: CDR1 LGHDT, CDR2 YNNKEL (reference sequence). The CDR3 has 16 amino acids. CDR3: CASSQTRRTYYNEQFF. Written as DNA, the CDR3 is TGTGCCAGCAGCCAAACTCGTCGGACATATTACAATGAGCAGTTCTTC.

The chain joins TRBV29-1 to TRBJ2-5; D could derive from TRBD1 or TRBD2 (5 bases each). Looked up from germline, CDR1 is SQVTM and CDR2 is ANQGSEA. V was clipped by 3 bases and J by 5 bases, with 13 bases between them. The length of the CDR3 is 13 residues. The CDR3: CSVDRGGGETQYF. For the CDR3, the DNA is TGCAGCGTTGACCGGGGTGGGGGTGAGACCCAGTACTTC. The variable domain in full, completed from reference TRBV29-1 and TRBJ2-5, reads SAVISQKPSRDICQRGTSLTIQCQVDSQVTMMFWYRQQPGQSLTLIATANQGSEATYESGFVIDKFPISRPNLTFSTLTVSNMSPEDSSIYLCSVDRGGGETQYFGPGTRLLVL.

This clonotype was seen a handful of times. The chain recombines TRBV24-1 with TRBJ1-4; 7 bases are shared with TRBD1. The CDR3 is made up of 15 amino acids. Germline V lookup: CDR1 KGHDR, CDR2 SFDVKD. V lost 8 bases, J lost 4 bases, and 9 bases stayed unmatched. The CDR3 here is CATKRQGYSNEKLFF. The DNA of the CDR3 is TGTGCCACCAAAAGACAGGGCTATAGTAATGAAAAACTGTTTTTT.

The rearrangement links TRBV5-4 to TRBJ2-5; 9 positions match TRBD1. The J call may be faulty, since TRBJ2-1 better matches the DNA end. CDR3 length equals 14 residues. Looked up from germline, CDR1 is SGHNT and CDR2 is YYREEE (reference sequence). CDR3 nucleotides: TGTGCCAGCAGCTCGGGACAGGGCAACAATGAGCAGTTCTTC. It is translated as CASSSGQGNNEQFF.

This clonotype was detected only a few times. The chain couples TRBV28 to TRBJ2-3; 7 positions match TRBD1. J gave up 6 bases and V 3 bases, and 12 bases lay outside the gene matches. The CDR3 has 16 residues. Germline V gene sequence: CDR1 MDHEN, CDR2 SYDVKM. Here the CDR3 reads CASSFFEGGPGDTQYF. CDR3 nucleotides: TGTGCCAGCAGTTTTTTCGAAGGGGGCCCCGGGGATACGCAGTATTTT.

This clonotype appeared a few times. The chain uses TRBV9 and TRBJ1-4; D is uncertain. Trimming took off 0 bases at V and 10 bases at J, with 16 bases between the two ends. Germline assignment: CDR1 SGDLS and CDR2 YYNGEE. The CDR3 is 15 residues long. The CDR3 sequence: CASSVGRTNDGKLFF. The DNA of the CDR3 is TGTGCCAGCAGCGTAGGCAGAACTAATGACGGAAAACTGTTTTTT.